These 31 T cell receptor beta chains were all obtained from the same sample, sequenced in a study of blood T cells in healthy people across ages. The use of a sample-barcoded 5' primer and a J-beta primer mix characterized a second PCR of roughly 6 to 11 cycles. In TCRdb, the 5' RACE reads were re-called with MiXCR into one record per CDR3 protein. The sample has 800,000 to 950,000 distinct CDR3 sequences; about 27% are singletons. The data also belong to a second study, concerning T cells of mothers and their children.

Sequencing was carried out using blood. These receptors were collected from a woman aged 40 to 50 in good health.

This clonotype appeared a few times. V is TRBV12-3 or TRBV12-4 and J is TRBJ1-5, with a weak D call TRBD1 (5 bases). This CDR3 is 15 amino acids long. The V end lost 6 bases, the J end lost 3 bases, and 15 bases lay between the germline ends. CDR3 residues: CASSRGTGFNQPQHF. CDR3 in DNA: TGTGCCAGCAGCCGGGGAACAGGATTCAATCAGCCCCAGCATTTT.

This clonotype has just a few counts. V is TRBV20-1 and J is TRBJ2-3, with D possibly TRBD2 on 5 matching bases. V lost 6 bases and J 7 bases, leaving 17 bases between the germline ends. The CDR3 contains 13 residues. Germline V gene data show CDR1 as DFQATT and CDR2 as SNEGSKA (reference sequence). CDR3 DNA: TGCAGTGCCCACTCATCCGGGAAGTATACGCAGTATTTT. This translates into CSAHSSGKYTQYF.

This clonotype was seen once. A much larger clone lies a single base off, so this may be a read error. The rearrangement joins TRBV10-3 to TRBJ2-5; TRBD2 agrees at 9 bases. The germline gives CDR1 ENHRY, CDR2 SYGVKD. Trimming at V came to 0 bases and at J to 11 bases, leaving 10 bases not matched to a gene. The CDR3 length is 15 residues. As DNA, the CDR3 is TGTGCCATCAGTGAGTCGGCGGGGGGGCCTTCTAAGCAGTACTTC. It is translated as CAISESAGGPSKQYF.

This clonotype has a count of ten or more. This chain uses TRBV4-3 with TRBJ1-2; D uncertain. This CDR3 is built from 17 residues. Germline-derived CDR1 and CDR2 are LGHNA and YSLEER. Trimming pared 0 bases from V and 4 bases from J, leaving 18 bases between. The CDR3 nucleotides are TGCGCCAGCAGCCAAGAGACTGTTGGAGGGCGGTCCTATGGCTACACCTTC. It specifies CASSQETVGGRSYGYTF.

This clonotype appeared a few times. This chain connects TRBV7-9 to TRBJ2-7; perhaps D is TRBD1 or TRBD2 (6 bases each). The germline CDR1 and CDR2 sequences are SEHNR and FQNEAQ (reference sequence). With 8 bases removed from V and 5 bases from J, the gap between germline ends came to 16 bases. The CDR3 consists of 13 residues. The CDR3 loop is CASSLTGAHEQYF. Here the CDR3 DNA reads TGTGCCAGCTCCTTAACGGGGGCCCACGAGCAGTACTTC.

The genes are TRBV27 and TRBJ2-1; 11 bases are shared with TRBD2. The CDR3 runs 16 residues. Looked up from germline, CDR1 is MNHEY and CDR2 is SMNVEV (reference sequence). The trim removed 6 bases at V and 0 bases at J, leaving 4 bases unmatched. The CDR3 here is CASRLAGGFSYNEQFF. Here the CDR3 DNA reads TGTGCCAGCAGGCTAGCGGGGGGTTTCTCCTACAATGAGCAGTTCTTC.

A note on this clonotype: One end of the junction does not line up with germline, which may come from a read error. This sequence joins TRBV7-2 and TRBJ2-5; no reliable D call. Germline V gives CDR1 SGHTA, CDR2 FQGNSA. This CDR3 region has 14 residues. CDR3 loop: CASSLVLVQKTQYF. CDR3 DNA sequence: TGTGCCAGCAGCTTAGTTCTGGTCCAAAAGACCCAGTACTTC. Combining the CDR3 with reference TRBV7-2 and TRBJ2-5 gives the whole variable domain GAGVSQSPSNKVTEKGKDVELRCDPISGHTALYWYRQSLGQGLEFLIYFQGNSAPDKSGLPSDRFSAERTGGSVSTLTIQRTQQEDSAVYLCASSLVLVQKTQYFGPGTRLLVL.

This clonotype was counted a few times. This rearrangement joins TRBV18 to TRBJ1-2, with D perhaps TRBD1 (5 bases). The germline V and J ends were trimmed by 6 bases and 4 bases, with 18 bases remaining between them. Germline loops: CDR1 KGHSH, CDR2 LQKENI. The length of the CDR3 is 15 residues. CDR3 amino acids: CASSPNRMPTYGYTF. The CDR3 DNA is TGTGCCAGCTCTCCGAACAGGATGCCGACCTATGGCTACACCTTC.

This clonotype was counted a few times. V and J are TRBV7-2 and TRBJ1-5; the D gene is possibly TRBD1 (5 bases). The CDR3 runs to 15 residues. Germline V lookup: CDR1 SGHTA, CDR2 FQGNSA. V was pared by 1 base and J by 7 bases, with 14 bases between. The CDR3 region is CASSLVMGGQQPQHF. DNA of the CDR3: TGTGCCAGCAGCTTAGTCATGGGGGGTCAACAGCCCCAGCATTTT.

This chain connects TRBV5-1 to TRBJ2-1; 8 bases are a match to TRBD1. The CDR3 extends over 13 amino acids. J gave up 10 bases and V 8 bases, and 11 bases lay outside the gene matches. In germline, CDR1 is SGHRS, CDR2 YFSETQ. The DNA of the CDR3 is TGCGCCAGTCAAAGACAGGGGTCGTACGAGCAGTTCTTC. Amino acids: CASQRQGSYEQFF.

As DNA, the CDR3 is TGTGCCTGGAGACTCGCCGGGACTCCTAATGAAAAACTGTTTTTT. It codes for CAWRLAGTPNEKLFF. The chain has TRBV30 and TRBJ1-4; perhaps TRBD1 as D (5 bases). Germline values: CDR1 GTSNPN, CDR2 SVGIG (reference sequence). The V end was cut by 3 bases, the J end by 3 bases, with 14 bases between. CDR3 size: 15 residues.

This clonotype was seen a handful of times. The chain carries TRBV23-1 and TRBJ2-1, with TRBD1 identical over 9 bases. Being an ORF, TRBV23-1 has a function that is uncertain. V lost 3 bases to trimming and J lost 4 bases; unmatched junction nucleotides: 7. This CDR3 has 16 residues. The CDR3 coding sequence is TGCGCCAGCAGTCAGTCGAACAGGGGGCGTTACAATGAGCAGTTCTTC. Translation: CASSQSNRGRYNEQFF.

This clonotype was detected many times. The gene calls are TRBV18 and TRBJ2-1, with a possible D match to TRBD2 (6 bases). CDR1 and CDR2 from the germline V gene are KGHSH and LQKENI. Trimming left V 3 bases short and J 7 bases short, with 13 bases between. This CDR3 contains 14 residues. Written as DNA, the CDR3 is TGTGCCAGCTCACCTTCTAGCGACCATAATGAGCAGTTCTTC. Protein sequence: CASSPSSDHNEQFF.

A few counts support this clonotype. This chain uses TRBV5-1 with TRBJ2-5; the D gene could be TRBD1 or TRBD2 (6 bases each). In germline, CDR1 is SGHRS, CDR2 YFSETQ. This CDR3 spans 14 amino acids. The germline V and J ends were trimmed by 4 bases and 5 bases, with 15 bases remaining between them. The CDR3 bases are TGCGCCAGCAGCCCCCTGGGGGGCGGGGAGACCCAGTACTTC. The encoded protein is CASSPLGGGETQYF. Looking up the rest from reference TRBV5-1 and TRBJ2-5 gives the full variable domain: KAGVTQTPRYLIKTRGQQVTLSCSPISGHRSVSWYQQTPGQGLQFLFEYFSETQRNKGNFPGRFSGRQFSNSRSEMNVSTLELGDSALYLCASSPLGGGETQYFGPGTRLLVL.

This clonotype was seen a few times. A read error may explain this, as a much larger clone is one base away. This rearrangement joins TRBV7-6 to TRBJ2-7; D is ambiguous. CDR1 SGHVS and CDR2 FNYEAQ come from the germline V gene. The V end was cut by 8 bases, the J end by 0 bases, with 17 bases between. The CDR3 contains 15 residues. The CDR3 DNA reads TGTGCCAGCGCCCCCCACTCGTCGAGCTCCTACGAGCAGTACTTC. This sequence encodes CASAPHSSSSYEQYF.

In this sample, this clonotype turned up many times. This sequence joins TRBV7-9 and TRBJ1-2; 7 nucleotides align to TRBD1. In germline, CDR1 is SEHNR, CDR2 FQNEAQ (reference sequence). This CDR3 is 15 amino acids long. The junction had 6 bases not matched to a gene; V was cut back by 1 base and J by 4 bases. Here the CDR3 DNA reads TGTGCCAGCAGCTTAGGGGGACAGATACCCTATGGCTACACCTTC. This sequence encodes CASSLGGQIPYGYTF.

The chain recombines TRBV12-3 or TRBV12-4 with TRBJ1-6; D remains unclear. Trimming stripped 5 bases from V and 3 bases from J, with 8 bases between. This CDR3 has 14 residues. The CDR3 region is CASSPEFYNSPLHF. The CDR3 bases are TGTGCCAGCAGTCCAGAGTTCTATAATTCACCCCTCCACTTT.

A few counts support this clonotype. V gene TRBV7-9 combines with J gene TRBJ2-7; D is unresolved. CDR1 and CDR2 (germline): SEHNR, FQNEAQ (reference sequence). Trimming shortened V by 5 bases and J by 3 bases, and 11 bases separated the two germline ends. CDR3 length equals 13 residues. The CDR3: CASSPRRVYEQYF. For the CDR3, the DNA is TGTGCCAGCAGCCCCCGGCGCGTCTACGAGCAGTACTTC.

This clonotype was detected ten times or more. The rearrangement links TRBV11-2 to TRBJ2-7; D possibly corresponds to TRBD1 (5 bases). The length of the CDR3 is 15 residues. The V gene's germline CDR1 is SGHAT and CDR2 FQNNGV. V shed 1 base and J shed 3 bases, with 13 bases lying between them. This chain's CDR3 is CASSLGFGQLYEQYF. CDR3 bases: TGTGCCAGCAGCTTAGGCTTCGGACAACTCTACGAGCAGTACTTC.

This clonotype turned up a few times. This rearrangement joins TRBV7-6 to TRBJ2-7; no clear D. V was pared by 1 base and J by 6 bases, with 10 bases between. The CDR3 is 13 residues long. CDR1 is SGHVS and CDR2 is FNYEAQ in the germline V gene. The CDR3 DNA reads TGTGCCAGCAGCTTAGGTCCAGGTGCCGAGCAGTACTTC. It codes for CASSLGPGAEQYF.

V gene TRBV29-1 combines with J gene TRBJ2-1; D is unclear. The J call could be wrong; TRBJ2-7 is a better fit for the DNA end. The CDR3 is 12 residues long. Germline loops: CDR1 SQVTM, CDR2 ANQGSEA. The CDR3 DNA reads TGCAGCGCCGGCGGACGTTCGTACGAGCAGTACGTC. It encodes CSAGGRSYEQYV.

The V gene is TRBV28, the J gene TRBJ1-5, with D perhaps matching TRBD1 (5 bases). V was shortened by 3 bases and J by 0 bases, with 9 bases between the two germline ends. The germline V gene has CDR1 MDHEN and CDR2 SYDVKM. This CDR3 has 15 amino acids. The CDR3 loop is CASSFAGTSNQPQHF. For the CDR3, the DNA is TGTGCCAGCAGTTTTGCAGGGACTAGCAATCAGCCCCAGCATTTT.

This clonotype was seen a few times. This chain uses TRBV20-1 with TRBJ2-5; 11 bases are shared with TRBD1. The assigned J gene may be wrong: the sequence end matches TRBJ2-7 better. CDR3 length: 14 residues. Germline V CDR1 and CDR2: DFQATT, SNEGSKA (reference sequence). The CDR3, as DNA: TGCAGTGCTAGACCATGGGACAGGGGGAACGAGCAGTACTTC. Translated: CSARPWDRGNEQYF.

The table lists this clonotype with a few counts. A read error may account for a junction end that differs from germline. The chain combines TRBV2 with TRBJ1-2; D is perhaps TRBD1 (6 bases). The germline CDR1 and CDR2 sequences are SNHLY and FYNNEI. This CDR3 is 14 amino acids long. This CDR3 reads CASREARQGSGYTF. The CDR3 DNA reads TGTGCCAGCAGGGAAGCACGGCAGGGGAGCGGCTACACCTTC.

This clonotype was counted many times. V usage is TRBV29-1 and J usage is TRBJ1-2; D may be TRBD1 (5 bases). Trimming pared 6 bases from V and 1 base from J, leaving 9 bases between. CDR1 and CDR2 (germline): SQVTM, ANQGSEA. There are 12 residues in the CDR3. CDR3 residues: CSVGDGNYGYTF. The DNA of the CDR3 is TGCAGCGTGGGGGACGGTAACTATGGCTACACCTTC.

This clonotype was seen a few times. This chain connects TRBV28 to TRBJ2-7; TRBD1 might be the D (6 bases). Trimming left V 8 bases short and J 0 bases short, with 11 bases between. Germline CDR1 reads MDHEN; CDR2 reads SYDVKM. This CDR3 region has 13 residues. The CDR3 DNA reads TGTGCCAGCTTGGCAGGGGACTCCTACGAGCAGTACTTC. It encodes CASLAGDSYEQYF.

This clonotype has at least ten counts. The chain couples TRBV27 to TRBJ2-7; possible D gene TRBD1, 5 bases. The V end lost 5 bases, the J end lost 2 bases, and 16 bases lay between the germline ends. Germline assignment: CDR1 MNHEY and CDR2 SMNVEV (reference sequence). CDR3 length: 15 residues. CDR3 protein: CASSPVWGRPYEQYF. In DNA form, the CDR3 reads TGTGCCAGCAGTCCCGTCTGGGGCAGACCCTACGAGCAGTACTTC.

This clonotype was detected ten times or more. The chain has TRBV20-1 and TRBJ2-5, with 7 nucleotides matching TRBD1. This CDR3 is built from 16 residues. CDR1 DFQATT and CDR2 SNEGSKA come from the germline V gene (reference sequence). After removal of 0 bases from V and 5 bases from J, the junction contained 12 bases not matched to a gene. CDR3 protein: CSARDRVVGGRETQYF. Written as DNA, the CDR3 is TGCAGTGCTAGAGATCGGGTGGTAGGGGGCAGGGAGACCCAGTACTTC.

This clonotype occurred many times. The chain combines TRBV7-2 with TRBJ2-5; the D is unclear. V lost 9 bases, J lost 5 bases, and 10 bases lay in between. Germline V gene data show CDR1 as SGHTA and CDR2 as FQGNSA. The CDR3 length is 11 residues. The CDR3 reads CASATWETQYF. CDR3 nucleotides: TGTGCCAGTGCTACTTGGGAGACCCAGTACTTC. The full variable domain, its missing parts supplied by reference TRBV7-2 and TRBJ2-5, is GAGVSQSPSNKVTEKGKDVELRCDPISGHTALYWYRQSLGQGLEFLIYFQGNSAPDKSGLPSDRFSAERTGGSVSTLTIQRTQQEDSAVYLCASATWETQYFGPGTRLLVL.

The CDR3 is CASSAREYGNQPQHF. CDR3 coding DNA: TGTGCCAGCAGTGCCAGGGAGTACGGCAATCAGCCCCAGCATTTT. The chain carries TRBV6-6 and TRBJ1-5; D is possibly TRBD1 (5 bases). The germline gives CDR1 MNHNY, CDR2 SVGAGI (reference sequence). The CDR3 is 15 amino acids. V was shortened by 5 bases and J by 2 bases, with 13 bases between the two germline ends.

This clonotype has a handful of counts. This chain connects TRBV20-1 to TRBJ2-7; D remains unclear. The CDR3 runs to 13 residues. Looked up from germline, CDR1 is DFQATT and CDR2 is SNEGSKA (reference sequence). With 5 bases removed from V and 2 bases from J, the gap between germline ends came to 13 bases. DNA of the CDR3: TGCAGTGCTGGAGTTGGCAGCCCCTACGAGCAGTACTTC. It encodes CSAGVGSPYEQYF.